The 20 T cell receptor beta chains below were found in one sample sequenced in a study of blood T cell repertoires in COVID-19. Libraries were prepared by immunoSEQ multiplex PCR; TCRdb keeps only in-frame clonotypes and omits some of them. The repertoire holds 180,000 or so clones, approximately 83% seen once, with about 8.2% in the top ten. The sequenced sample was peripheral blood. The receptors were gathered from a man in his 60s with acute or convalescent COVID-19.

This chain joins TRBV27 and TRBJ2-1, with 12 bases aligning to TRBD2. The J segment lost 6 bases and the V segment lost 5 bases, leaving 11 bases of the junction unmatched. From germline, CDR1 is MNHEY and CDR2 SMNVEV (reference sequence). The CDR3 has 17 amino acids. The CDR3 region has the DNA TGTGCCAGCAGTCCCCGGCTAGCGGGAGGGGTTGCCAATGAGCAGTTCTTC. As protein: CASSPRLAGGVANEQFF.

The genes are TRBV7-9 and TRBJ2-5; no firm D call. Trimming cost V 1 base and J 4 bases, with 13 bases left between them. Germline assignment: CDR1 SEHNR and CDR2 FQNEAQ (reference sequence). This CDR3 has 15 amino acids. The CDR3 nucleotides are TGTGCCAGCAGCTTAGGCGGTAGGCCCCCAGAGACCCAGTACTTC. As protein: CASSLGGRPPETQYF.

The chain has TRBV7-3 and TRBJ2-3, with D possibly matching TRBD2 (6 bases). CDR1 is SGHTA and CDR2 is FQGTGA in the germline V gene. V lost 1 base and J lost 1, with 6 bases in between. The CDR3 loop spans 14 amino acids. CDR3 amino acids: CASSLRGGTDTQYF. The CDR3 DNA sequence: TGTGCCAGCAGCTTAAGGGGGGGCACAGATACGCAGTATTTT.

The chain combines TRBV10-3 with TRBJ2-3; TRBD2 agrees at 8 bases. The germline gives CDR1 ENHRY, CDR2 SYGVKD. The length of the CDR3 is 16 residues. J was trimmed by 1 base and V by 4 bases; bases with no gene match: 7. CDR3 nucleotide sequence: TGTGCCATCAGTGGGATAGCGGGATATCGCACAGATACGCAGTATTTT. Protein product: CAISGIAGYRTDTQYF.

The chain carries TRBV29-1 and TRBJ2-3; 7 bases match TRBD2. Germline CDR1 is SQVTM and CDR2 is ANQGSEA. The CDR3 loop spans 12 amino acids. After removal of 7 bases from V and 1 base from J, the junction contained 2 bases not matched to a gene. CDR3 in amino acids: CSGTSGTDTQYF. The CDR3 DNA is TGCAGCGGTACTAGCGGCACAGATACGCAGTATTTT.

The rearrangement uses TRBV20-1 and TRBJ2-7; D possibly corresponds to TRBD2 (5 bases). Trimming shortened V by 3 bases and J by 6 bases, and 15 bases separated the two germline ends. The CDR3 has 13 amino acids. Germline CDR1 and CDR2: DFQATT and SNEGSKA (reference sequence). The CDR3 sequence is CSASGWASTEQYF. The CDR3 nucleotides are TGCAGTGCTAGTGGTTGGGCTAGCACCGAGCAGTACTTC.

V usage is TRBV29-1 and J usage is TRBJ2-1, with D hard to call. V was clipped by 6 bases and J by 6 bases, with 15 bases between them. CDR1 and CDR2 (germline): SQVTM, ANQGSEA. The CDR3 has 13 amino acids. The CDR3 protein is CSVSSGLVNEQFF. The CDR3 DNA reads TGCAGCGTATCCTCAGGCTTAGTCAATGAGCAGTTCTTC.

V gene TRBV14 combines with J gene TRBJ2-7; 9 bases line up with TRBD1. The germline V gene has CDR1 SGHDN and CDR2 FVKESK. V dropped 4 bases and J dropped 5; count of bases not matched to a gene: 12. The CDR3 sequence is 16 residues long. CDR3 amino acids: CASSLGTGTGTNEQYF. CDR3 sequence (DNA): TGTGCCAGCAGCCTGGGGACCGGGACAGGGACAAACGAGCAGTACTTC.

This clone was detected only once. CDR3 sequence (DNA): TGCAGCGTTGGACATATCACTGAAGCTTTCTTT. It is translated as CSVGHITEAFF. The chain carries TRBV29-1 and TRBJ1-1; D is uncertain. CDR3 size: 11 residues. Trimming stripped 4 bases from V and 4 bases from J, with 7 bases between. Per the germline V gene, CDR1 is SQVTM and CDR2 is ANQGSEA.

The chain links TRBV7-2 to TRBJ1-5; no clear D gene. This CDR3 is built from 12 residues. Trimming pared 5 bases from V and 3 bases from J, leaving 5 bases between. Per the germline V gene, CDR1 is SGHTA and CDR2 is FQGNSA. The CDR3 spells CASSIHNQPQHF. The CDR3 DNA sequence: TGTGCCAGCAGCATCCACAATCAGCCCCAGCATTTT.

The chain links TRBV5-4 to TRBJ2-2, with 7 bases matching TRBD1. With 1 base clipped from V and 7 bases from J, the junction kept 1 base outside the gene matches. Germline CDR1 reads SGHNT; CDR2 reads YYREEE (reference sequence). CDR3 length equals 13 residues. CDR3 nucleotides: TGTGCCAGCAGCTTGACAGGGGTCGGGGAGCTGTTTTTT. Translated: CASSLTGVGELFF.

This chain's CDR3 is CASRPSGTGRNTIYF. CDR3 coding DNA: TGTGCCAGCAGGCCCAGTGGGACAGGCCGAAACACCATATATTTT. The V and J genes are TRBV27 and TRBJ1-3; 8 positions match TRBD1. This CDR3 has 15 amino acids. V lost 6 bases, J lost 5 bases, and 9 bases stayed unmatched. Germline CDR1 MNHEY, CDR2 SMNVEV (reference sequence).

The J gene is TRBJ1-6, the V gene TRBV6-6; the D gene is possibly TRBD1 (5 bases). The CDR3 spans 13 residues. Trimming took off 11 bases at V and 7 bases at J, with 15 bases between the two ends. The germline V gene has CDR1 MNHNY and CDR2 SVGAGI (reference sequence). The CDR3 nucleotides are TGTGCCGTCAGCAGGGTAGAGAATTCACCCCTCCACTTT. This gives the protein CAVSRVENSPLHF.

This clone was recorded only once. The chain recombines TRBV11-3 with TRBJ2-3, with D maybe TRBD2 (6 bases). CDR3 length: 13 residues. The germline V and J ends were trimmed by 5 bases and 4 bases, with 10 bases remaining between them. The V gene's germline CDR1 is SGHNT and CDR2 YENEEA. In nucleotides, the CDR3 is TGTGCCAGCAGCGGGGGGTTAGCAGATACGCAGTATTTT. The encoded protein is CASSGGLADTQYF.

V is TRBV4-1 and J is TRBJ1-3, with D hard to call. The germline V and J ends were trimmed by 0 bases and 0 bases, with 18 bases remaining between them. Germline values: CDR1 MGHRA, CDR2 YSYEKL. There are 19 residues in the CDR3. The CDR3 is CASSQDKGAGRVSGNTIYF. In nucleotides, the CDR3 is TGCGCCAGCAGCCAAGATAAGGGTGCGGGTAGGGTCTCTGGAAACACCATATATTTT.

CDR3: CASSSRGDAEAFF. The CDR3 coding sequence is TGCGCCAGCAGTTCCAGAGGAGATGCTGAAGCTTTCTTT. The chain employs TRBV4-1 and TRBJ1-1, with D hard to call. The CDR3 totals 13 residues. V was cut by 6 bases and J by 6 bases, with 14 bases left in between. Germline CDR1 MGHRA, CDR2 YSYEKL.

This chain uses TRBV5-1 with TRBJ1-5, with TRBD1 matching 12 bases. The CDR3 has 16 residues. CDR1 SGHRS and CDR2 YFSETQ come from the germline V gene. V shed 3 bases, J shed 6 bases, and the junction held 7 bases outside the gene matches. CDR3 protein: CASSSGTGGSGQPQHF. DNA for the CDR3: TGCGCCAGCAGCTCCGGGACAGGGGGCTCTGGTCAGCCCCAGCATTTT. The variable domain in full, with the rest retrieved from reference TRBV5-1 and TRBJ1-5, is KAGVTQTPRYLIKTRGQQVTLSCSPISGHRSVSWYQQTPGQGLQFLFEYFSETQRNKGNFPGRFSGRQFSNSRSEMNVSTLELGDSALYLCASSSGTGGSGQPQHFGDGTRLSIL.

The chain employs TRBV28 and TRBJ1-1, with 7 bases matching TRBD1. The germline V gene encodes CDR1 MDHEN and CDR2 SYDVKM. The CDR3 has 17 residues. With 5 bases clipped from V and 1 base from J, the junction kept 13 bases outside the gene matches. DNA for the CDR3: TGTGCCAGCAGTCGCCCTCGACAGGGAAGGGGGAACACTGAAGCTTTCTTT. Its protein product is CASSRPRQGRGNTEAFF.

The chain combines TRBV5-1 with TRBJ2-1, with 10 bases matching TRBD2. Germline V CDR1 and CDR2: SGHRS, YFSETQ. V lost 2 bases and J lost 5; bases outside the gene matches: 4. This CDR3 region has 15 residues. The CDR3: CASSFLAGADNEQFF. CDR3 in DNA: TGCGCCAGCAGCTTCCTAGCGGGAGCGGACAATGAGCAGTTCTTC.

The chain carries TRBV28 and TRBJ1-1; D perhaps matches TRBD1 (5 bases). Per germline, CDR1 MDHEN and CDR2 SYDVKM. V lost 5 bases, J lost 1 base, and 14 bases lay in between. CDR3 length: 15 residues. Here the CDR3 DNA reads TGTGCCAGCAGTCGAAGGGGAGGGTCGAACACTGAAGCTTTCTTT. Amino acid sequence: CASSRRGGSNTEAFF.